The 32 T cell receptor beta chains below all came from one sample that was sequenced in a study of blood T cell repertoires in COVID-19. Generated by immunoSEQ multiplex PCR, the TCRdb table keeps only in-frame clones and is missing some. The sample holds some 100,000 clones, approximately 92% seen once. Sequencing input: peripheral blood. The receptors originated from a woman aged 60-75 years with active COVID-19.

V is TRBV11-2 and J is TRBJ2-5; D possibly corresponds to TRBD2 (6 bases). Germline CDR1 and CDR2: SGHAT and FQNNGV. This CDR3 region has 12 residues. V gave up 8 bases and J gave up 7 bases, with 14 bases separating them. The CDR3 DNA is TGTGCCAGCGGACCGGAGGGGCTGACCCAGTACTTC. Amino acids: CASGPEGLTQYF.

This chain joins TRBV7-8 and TRBJ2-7; no reliable D call. The CDR3 runs to 14 residues. Germline-derived CDR1 and CDR2 are SGHVS and FQNEAQ. Between the trimmed V and J ends, which lost 2 bases and 1 base, there was a span of 9 bases. The CDR3 loop reads CASSLSDESYEQYF. The CDR3 region has the DNA TGTGCCAGCAGCTTATCAGATGAATCCTACGAGCAGTACTTC.

This clone came up a few times. The chain has TRBV7-2 and TRBJ2-7, with D perhaps TRBD2 (5 bases). Per the germline V gene, CDR1 is SGHTA and CDR2 is FQGNSA. The CDR3 has 13 residues. V gave up 4 bases and J gave up 2 bases, with 9 bases separating them. CDR3 nucleotides: TGTGCCAGCAGCTACCGGGATCCCTACGAGCAGTACTTC. As protein: CASSYRDPYEQYF.

The rearrangement links TRBV9 to TRBJ2-7; TRBD2 might be the D (5 bases). With 0 bases removed from V and 2 bases from J, the gap between germline ends came to 9 bases. Germline assignment: CDR1 SGDLS and CDR2 YYNGEE. The CDR3 contains 14 residues. The CDR3 sequence: CASSVAGLPYEQYF. Here the CDR3 DNA reads TGTGCCAGCAGCGTAGCTGGACTTCCCTACGAGCAGTACTTC.

The rearrangement joins TRBV21-1 to TRBJ1-4; the table assigns TRBD1, which was not confirmed against the DNA. TRBV21-1 is assigned pseudogene status. The CDR3 is made up of 12 amino acids. CDR3 region: CASSKIQEKLFF. CDR3 DNA sequence: TGTGCCAGCAGCAAGATACAAGAAAAACTGTTTTTT.

This chain joins TRBV30 and TRBJ1-2; D is unresolved. This CDR3 is 15 amino acids long. From germline, CDR1 is GTSNPN and CDR2 SVGIG (reference sequence). V was cut by 0 bases and J by 0 bases, with 11 bases left in between. The CDR3 DNA sequence: TGTGCCTGGAGTGTACCTTGGTTAGCTAACTATGGCTACACCTTC. Its protein is CAWSVPWLANYGYTF.

The chain uses TRBV24-1 and TRBJ2-2; 11 bases line up with TRBD2. Germline trimming cut 12 bases from V and 1 base from J; bases unmatched to any gene: 12. CDR1 KGHDR and CDR2 SFDVKD come from the germline V gene. This CDR3 has 17 amino acids. CDR3 nucleotide sequence: TGTGCCGCGGGGGGCCGACTAGCGGGGAAGAACACCGGGGAGCTGTTTTTT. Protein product: CAAGGRLAGKNTGELFF.

The chain recombines TRBV2 with TRBJ2-1; tentatively, D is TRBD2 (6 bases). The CDR3 runs 19 residues. CDR1 SNHLY and CDR2 FYNNEI come from the germline V gene. Deletions cut 6 bases from V and 4 bases from J, with 28 bases between. CDR3 coding DNA: TGTGCCAGCAGCCCGTCTGAACCCCGACGACTAGTACCTTACAATGAGCAGTTCTTC. Protein product: CASSPSEPRRLVPYNEQFF.

The V and J genes are TRBV11-2 and TRBJ1-1; 7 bases align to TRBD1. The CDR3 runs 14 residues. Germline loops: CDR1 SGHAT, CDR2 FQNNGV. The junction had 1 base not matched to a gene; V was cut back by 1 base and J by 2 bases. The CDR3 DNA sequence: TGTGCCAGCAGCTTAGCAGGGGGTAACACTGAAGCTTTCTTT. Its translation: CASSLAGGNTEAFF.

The V gene is TRBV19, the J gene TRBJ2-1; 8 bases line up with TRBD1. Germline V gives CDR1 LNHDA, CDR2 SQIVND (reference sequence). Germline trimming cut 4 bases from V and 4 bases from J; bases unmatched to any gene: 12. The CDR3 runs to 17 residues. The CDR3 DNA sequence: TGTGCCAGTAGTACCCTAACAGGGGGAAGAAGGTACAATGAGCAGTTCTTC. As protein: CASSTLTGGRRYNEQFF.

The rearrangement uses TRBV5-1 and TRBJ2-2, with D possibly matching TRBD1 (6 bases). CDR3 size: 15 residues. V shed 0 bases and J shed 6 bases, with 12 bases lying between them. Germline V gene lookup returns CDR1 SGHRS and CDR2 YFSETQ. As DNA, the CDR3 is TGCGCCAGCAGCTTGGACAGGGTGGAGGCCGGGGAGCTGTTTTTT. Translation: CASSLDRVEAGELFF.

This clone appeared once. V usage is TRBV7-2 and J usage is TRBJ2-5; 9 nucleotides line up with TRBD2. Germline-derived CDR1 and CDR2 are SGHTA and FQGNSA. The length of the CDR3 is 16 residues. Trimming removed 4 bases from V and 1 base from J; junction bases left unmatched: 7. CDR3 coding DNA: TGTGCCAGCAGCTCAGGGGGACTAGCTTTCCAAGAGACCCAGTACTTC. Its translation is CASSSGGLAFQETQYF.

The V and J genes are TRBV10-3 and TRBJ2-1; 9 bases line up with TRBD1. Germline V gene data show CDR1 as ENHRY and CDR2 as SYGVKD. CDR3 length: 15 amino acids. The V and J ends lost 6 bases and 1 base, in that order; junction bases with no gene match: 4. Written as DNA, the CDR3 is TGTGCCATCAGCGAGGGACAGGGTTCCTACAATGAGCAGTTCTTC. It encodes CAISEGQGSYNEQFF.

The chain combines TRBV6-6 with TRBJ1-5, with D tentatively TRBD1 (6 bases). From germline, CDR1 is MNHNY and CDR2 SVGAGI (reference sequence). V was cut by 5 bases and J by 0 bases, with 14 bases left in between. The CDR3 loop spans 16 amino acids. The CDR3: CASSSFGDISNQPQHF. The CDR3 DNA follows: TGTGCCAGCAGTAGTTTTGGGGACATTAGCAATCAGCCCCAGCATTTT.

The chain uses TRBV7-7 and TRBJ2-2, with D perhaps TRBD2 (6 bases). Germline-derived CDR1 and CDR2 are SSHAT and FNYEAQ (reference sequence). The CDR3 contains 11 residues. The DNA for the CDR3 is TGTGCTACGGGAGACACCGGGGAGCTGTTTTTT. Amino acids: CATGDTGELFF.

V gene TRBV7-2 combines with J gene TRBJ2-1, with TRBD2 matching 14 bases. The trim removed 5 bases at V and 3 bases at J, leaving 6 bases unmatched. CDR3 length: 17 amino acids. In germline, CDR1 is SGHTA, CDR2 FQGNSA. As DNA, the CDR3 is TGTGCCAGCAGCCCGACTAGCGGGGGGGTAGGCTACAATGAGCAGTTCTTC. Amino acids: CASSPTSGGVGYNEQFF.

This chain links TRBV24-1 with TRBJ2-1, with TRBD1 matching over 10 bases. The V gene end was trimmed by 4 bases and the J gene end by 5 bases; junction bases not matched to a gene: 7. The CDR3 extends over 16 amino acids. CDR1 is KGHDR, CDR2 SFDVKD, per germline. The CDR3 nucleotides read TGTGCCACCAGTGAAATCGGACAGGGGGGCCACAATGAGCAGTTCTTC. Translated, it gives CATSEIGQGGHNEQFF.

J is TRBJ2-1 and V is TRBV5-1; 10 positions agree with TRBD2. Germline V lookup: CDR1 SGHRS, CDR2 YFSETQ. This CDR3 contains 16 residues. The ends lost 1 base at V and 9 bases at J; junction bases unmatched: 10. The CDR3 sequence is CASSLRQAGGPTEQFF. CDR3 sequence (DNA): TGCGCCAGCAGCTTGCGACAAGCGGGGGGGCCCACTGAGCAGTTCTTC.

The genes are TRBV28 and TRBJ2-3; D is undetermined. V gave up 5 bases and J gave up 4 bases, with 7 bases separating them. CDR3 length: 12 amino acids. The germline gives CDR1 MDHEN, CDR2 SYDVKM. The CDR3 here is CASSSLSDTQYF. The DNA of the CDR3 is TGTGCCAGCAGTAGCCTCTCAGATACGCAGTATTTT.

Here the CDR3 DNA reads TGTGCCAGCAGTTTAGTCAGGGCAGAATCACCCCTCCACTTT. It specifies CASSLVRAESPLHF. The rearrangement joins TRBV27 to TRBJ1-6; D possibly corresponds to TRBD1 (5 bases). From germline, CDR1 is MNHEY and CDR2 SMNVEV (reference sequence). The CDR3 spans 14 residues. Trimming stripped 2 bases from V and 10 bases from J, with 12 bases between.

V usage is TRBV9 and J usage is TRBJ2-1, with 8 bases that match TRBD2. Germline lookup yields CDR1 SGDLS and CDR2 YYNGEE. CDR3 length equals 15 residues. With V trimmed by 2 bases and J by 4 bases, 5 bases remained unmatched. CDR3 DNA: TGTGCCAGCAGCGTTTCCGGGAGGGATTACAATGAGCAGTTCTTC. Encoded protein: CASSVSGRDYNEQFF.

This chain links TRBV28 with TRBJ2-7; tentative D call: TRBD2 (6 bases). V was cut by 3 bases and J by 3 bases, with 15 bases left in between. CDR3 size: 15 residues. Germline-derived CDR1 and CDR2 are MDHEN and SYDVKM. CDR3: CASSFGGDGIYEQYF. The CDR3 DNA is TGTGCCAGCAGTTTTGGCGGGGACGGAATCTACGAGCAGTACTTC.

The count of this clone is one. The V call is TRBV9, the J call TRBJ1-1; TRBD1 might be the D (6 bases). Germline-derived CDR1 and CDR2 are SGDLS and YYNGEE. With 3 bases removed from V and 2 bases from J, the gap between germline ends came to 14 bases. This CDR3 is 15 amino acids long. The CDR3, as DNA: TGTGCCAGCAGCGCCGACAGGTTTGGTAACACTGAAGCTTTCTTT. It codes for CASSADRFGNTEAFF.

J is TRBJ1-2 and V is TRBV30; D not resolved. The germline gives CDR1 GTSNPN, CDR2 SVGIG (reference sequence). Trimming took 3 bases from V and 0 from J, leaving 11 bases between them. This CDR3 region has 14 residues. The CDR3: CAWSPGSSNYGYTF. The CDR3, as DNA: TGTGCCTGGAGCCCTGGCAGTTCTAACTATGGCTACACCTTC.

This clone came up once. This chain uses TRBV2 with TRBJ1-4; 7 nucleotides agree with TRBD1. Per germline, CDR1 SNHLY and CDR2 FYNNEI. This CDR3 is built from 15 residues. V was clipped by 6 bases and J by 3 bases; unmatched bases: 7. CDR3: CASRGTVLANEKLFF. The CDR3 coding sequence is TGTGCCAGCAGAGGGACAGTTCTAGCTAATGAAAAACTGTTTTTT. The full variable domain, completed using reference TRBV2 and TRBJ1-4, is EPEVTQTPSHQVTQMGQEVILRCVPISNHLYFYWYRQILGQKVEFLVSFYNNEISEKSEIFDDQFSVERPDGSNFTLKIRSTKLEDSAMYFCASRGTVLANEKLFFGSGTQLSVL.

The gene calls are TRBV27 and TRBJ2-1; D gene unclear. V lost 3 bases and J 4 bases, leaving 7 bases between the germline ends. The CDR3 totals 13 residues. Germline V gene sequence: CDR1 MNHEY, CDR2 SMNVEV (reference sequence). The CDR3 DNA sequence: TGTGCCAGCAGTTTTGGGCAGTACAATGAGCAGTTCTTC. It codes for CASSFGQYNEQFF.

The chain couples TRBV19 to TRBJ2-4; D is perhaps TRBD2 (5 bases). Trimming left V 3 bases short and J 3 bases short, with 18 bases between. Germline lookup yields CDR1 LNHDA and CDR2 SQIVND (reference sequence). This CDR3 contains 17 residues. CDR3 sequence reads: CASSIGLGRDRKNIQYF. The DNA of the CDR3 is TGTGCCAGTAGTATCGGCTTGGGCCGGGATCGCAAAAACATTCAGTACTTC.

The chain uses TRBV6-2 or TRBV6-3 and TRBJ1-2, with 8 bases that match TRBD1. CDR3 size: 13 residues. Per the germline V gene, CDR1 is MNHEY and CDR2 is SVGEGT. Unmatched junction bases numbered 2, after V lost 5 bases and J lost 3 bases. CDR3 region: CASSPQGDYGYTF. The CDR3 nucleotides are TGTGCCAGCAGTCCACAGGGGGACTATGGCTACACCTTC.

The rearrangement joins TRBV12-3 or TRBV12-4 to TRBJ1-2; tentative D call: TRBD1 (5 bases). The CDR3 is made up of 12 amino acids. V lost 3 bases to trimming and J lost 7 bases, with 9 bases between them. The CDR3 loop reads CASSFGGFGYTF. CDR3 bases: TGTGCCAGCAGTTTTGGGGGGTTTGGCTACACCTTC.

The rearrangement links TRBV23-1 to TRBJ2-7, with 12 positions matching TRBD1. TRBV23-1 is recorded as an ORF, its role being uncertain. The CDR3 spans 15 residues. J lost 5 bases, V lost 0 bases, and 2 bases had no gene match. CDR3 nucleotides: TGCGCCAGCAGTCAATCGGGACAGGGGGCGAACGAGCAGTACTTC. Residues: CASSQSGQGANEQYF.

For this clone: Different DNA sequences within this sample yield the same CDR3. This chain uses TRBV28 with TRBJ2-2, with 8 bases that match TRBD1. The V gene's germline CDR1 is MDHEN and CDR2 SYDVKM. CDR3 length: 17 amino acids. J gave up 6 bases and V 2 bases, and 11 bases lay outside the gene matches. DNA of the CDR3: TGTGCCAGCAGTTTAAGTGCCAGGGGGCGTCGTGCCGGGGAGCTGTTTTTT. This translates into CASSLSARGRRAGELFF.

The genes are TRBV7-9 and TRBJ1-1; tentatively, D is TRBD1 (6 bases). CDR3 size: 17 residues. Trimming took off 5 bases at V and 1 base at J, with 20 bases between the two ends. Germline CDR1 is SEHNR and CDR2 is FQNEAQ (reference sequence). The CDR3 reads CASSARGALKRNTEAFF. The CDR3, as DNA: TGTGCCAGCAGCGCGCGGGGGGCGCTTAAAAGGAACACTGAAGCTTTCTTT.